The TCR beta chain under discussion was sequenced for a study of blood T cell repertoires in COVID-19. Profiling relied on immunoSEQ multiplex PCR, and the TCRdb table lists in-frame clones only, not all of them. The data show about 350,000 clones, more than 75% seen once. This CDR3 contains 13 residues. Germline loops: CDR1 SGHTA, CDR2 FQGNSA. Trimming cost V 4 bases and J 1 base, with 7 bases left between them. The sequence derives from a woman in her twenties or thirties who had recovered from COVID-19. Specimen: PBMCs or T cells enriched from blood (not recorded which). V is TRBV7-2 and J is TRBJ1-1; D call uncertain. The DNA of the CDR3 is TGTGCCAGCAGCTCATTACAGAACACTGAAGCTTTCTTT. As protein: CASSSLQNTEAFF.